This T cell receptor (beta chain) is from a study of CD8+ T cells in alopecia areata. Documented treatment: oral pan-JAK inhibitor, 5-10 mg twice daily. cDNA serving as the sequencing template came from extracted, reverse transcribed RNA. Data came from immunoSEQ multiplex PCR; TCRdb stores just in-frame clones and leaves some out. There are some 190,000 clones in the sample; about three fifths occur only once, and 1.3% lies in the top ten. Study-wide results and caveats: Alopecia totalis/universalis scalp especially showed more expanded CD8+ clones than normal scalp. A great number of expanded lesional clones endured in scalp and blood during tofacitinib.

This clone was observed a handful of times. Its antigen is not identified. The sequencing here drew on CD4+ T cells sorted from blood, taken at approximately week 50, from a patient treated with tofacitinib. The TCR comes from a human donor with alopecia areata.

The CDR3 sequence: CARSFNTGELFF. The CDR3 bases are TGTGCCAGAAGTTTCAACACCGGGGAGCTGTTTTTT. This chain uses TRBV5-3 with TRBJ2-2; D gene uncertain. TRBV5-3 is an ORF; its function is uncertain. CDR3 size: 12 residues. The ends were cut back, 5 bases at V and 2 bases at J, with 4 bases in the middle.